These T cell receptor beta chains were read from a single sample in a study of shared clonotypes between healthy human individuals. Produced via immunoSEQ multiplex PCR; TCRdb's table is partial and in-frame only. The repertoire holds 550,000 to 750,000 clones, with just over 90% as singletons. Material for sequencing was naive CD8+ T cells sorted from blood. The receptors come from a man aged 25 to 45 in good health. The CDR3 runs from the conserved cysteine through the conserved F or W. The D gene is left open where the match is weak. Clone size is shown for a subset of rows, as once, few, many or a class of expanded clone.

V: TRBV4-1; size: NA; J: TRBJ2-7; D: NA; length: 15; DNA: TGCGCCAGCAGCCCACGGGAGCCGAGCTCCTACGAGCAGTACTTC; CDR3: CASSPREPSSYEQYF
V: TRBV7-9; size: NA; J: TRBJ2-1; D: NA; length: 15; DNA: TGTGCCAGCAGCCCCCGGGACATCTCCTACAATGAGCAGTTCTTC; CDR3: CASSPRDISYNEQFF
V: TRBV28; size: NA; J: TRBJ1-2; D: TRBD1; length: 16; DNA: TGTGCCAGCAGTTTCAATCGGGACAGATATTTCTATGGCTACACCTTC; CDR3: CASSFNRDRYFYGYTF
V: TRBV2; size: NA; J: TRBJ1-5; D: TRBD1; length: 16; DNA: TGTGCCAGCAGCTTTACCGGGACAGGGGGGGTTCAGCCCCAGCATTTT; CDR3: CASSFTGTGGVQPQHF
V: TRBV7-9; size: NA; J: TRBJ2-3; D: NA; length: 16; DNA: TGTGCCAGCAGCTTAGGGGGGGGCCTGGGCACAGATACGCAGTATTTT; CDR3: CASSLGGGLGTDTQYF
V: TRBV29-1; size: NA; J: TRBJ1-1; D: NA; length: 12; DNA: TGCAGCGCGCCGACCAGGGAGGCCGAAGCTTTCTTT; CDR3: CSAPTREAEAFF
V: TRBV7-7; size: NA; J: TRBJ2-7; D: TRBD1; length: 15; DNA: TGTGCTAGCAGCTTAGGGCAGGGGGTATCCTACGAGCAGTACTTC; CDR3: CASSLGQGVSYEQYF
V: TRBV28; size: NA; J: TRBJ2-3; D: TRBD1; length: 15; DNA: TGTGCCAGCCTCGAGACAGGGGCTGGCACAGATACGCAGTATTTT; CDR3: CASLETGAGTDTQYF
V: TRBV6-5; size: NA; J: TRBJ1-5; D: NA; length: 14; DNA: TGTACCAGCAGTTACTCGGGCGGGGGTCAGCCCCAGCATTTT; CDR3: CTSSYSGGGQPQHF
V: TRBV19; size: NA; J: TRBJ2-1; D: NA; length: 14; DNA: TGTGCCACCTCGGTAGCCGAATCCTACAATGAGCAGTTCTTC; CDR3: CATSVAESYNEQFF
V: TRBV7-9; size: NA; J: TRBJ2-2; D: TRBD2; length: 17; DNA: TGTGCCAGCAGCTTATGGCGACTAGCGGGAGCTTCCGGGGAGCTGTTTTTT; CDR3: CASSLWRLAGASGELFF
V: TRBV30; size: once; J: TRBJ2-5; D: TRBD2; length: 16; DNA: TGTGCCTGGAGTGATTTCGGCGGGAGTGAGGGAGAGACCCAGTACTTC; CDR3: CAWSDFGGSEGETQYF
V: TRBV5-1; size: NA; J: TRBJ2-3; D: NA; length: 15; DNA: TGCGCCAGCAGCTTGTGGACTGCTGGCGGAGATACGCAGTATTTT; CDR3: CASSLWTAGGDTQYF
V: TRBV29-1; size: NA; J: TRBJ2-3; D: NA; length: 16; DNA: TGCAGCGTTGAAGACCCTACCCTAAGGAGCACAGATACGCAGTATTTT; CDR3: CSVEDPTLRSTDTQYF